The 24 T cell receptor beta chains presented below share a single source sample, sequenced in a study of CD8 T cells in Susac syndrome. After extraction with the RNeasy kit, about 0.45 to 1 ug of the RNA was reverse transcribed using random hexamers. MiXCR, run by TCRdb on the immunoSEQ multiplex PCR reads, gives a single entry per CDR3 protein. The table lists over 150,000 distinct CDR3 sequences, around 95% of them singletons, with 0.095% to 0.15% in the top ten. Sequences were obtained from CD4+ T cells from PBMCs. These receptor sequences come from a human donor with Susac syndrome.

The CDR3 protein is CASSLLGNQETQYF. For the CDR3, the DNA is TGTGCCAGCAGCTTACTAGGAAACCAAGAGACCCAGTACTTC. V is TRBV7-2 and J is TRBJ2-5; the D is unclear. Trimming took off 2 bases at V and 0 bases at J, with 7 bases between the two ends. The CDR3 runs 14 residues. CDR1 and CDR2 from the germline V gene are SGHTA and FQGNSA.

The CDR3 reads CASSPGTGVYEQYF. Here the CDR3 DNA reads TGTGCCAGCAGTCCCGGGACAGGGGTCTACGAGCAGTACTTC. The chain recombines TRBV3-1 with TRBJ2-7, with 10 nucleotides matching TRBD1. CDR3 length equals 14 residues. Germline-derived CDR1 and CDR2 are LGHDT and YNNKEL (reference sequence). Germline trimming cut 6 bases from V and 3 bases from J; bases unmatched to any gene: 5.

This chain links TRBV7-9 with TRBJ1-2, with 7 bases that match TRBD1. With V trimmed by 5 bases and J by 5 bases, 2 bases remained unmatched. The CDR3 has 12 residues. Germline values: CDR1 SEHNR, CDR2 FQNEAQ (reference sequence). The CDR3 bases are TGTGCCAGCAGCCGCAGGGGGTATGGCTACACCTTC. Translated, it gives CASSRRGYGYTF.

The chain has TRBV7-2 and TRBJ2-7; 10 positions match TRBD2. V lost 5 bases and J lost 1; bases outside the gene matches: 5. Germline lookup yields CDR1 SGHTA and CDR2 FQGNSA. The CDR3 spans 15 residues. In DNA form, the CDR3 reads TGTGCCAGCAGCGAACGACTAGCGGGTTCCTACGAGCAGTACTTC. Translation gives CASSERLAGSYEQYF.

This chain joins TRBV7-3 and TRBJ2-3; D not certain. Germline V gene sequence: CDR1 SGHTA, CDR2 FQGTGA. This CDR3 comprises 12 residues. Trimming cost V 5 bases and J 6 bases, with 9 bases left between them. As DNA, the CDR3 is TGTGCCAGCAGCCAAGTGGAGGATACGCAGTATTTT. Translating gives CASSQVEDTQYF.

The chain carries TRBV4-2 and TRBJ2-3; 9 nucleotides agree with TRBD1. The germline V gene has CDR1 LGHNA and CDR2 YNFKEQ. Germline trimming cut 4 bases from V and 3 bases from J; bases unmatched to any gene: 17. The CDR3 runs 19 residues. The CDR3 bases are TGTGCCAGCAGCCCCTGGAAGGGACAGGGAGGTTTGGTAACAGATACGCAGTATTTT. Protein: CASSPWKGQGGLVTDTQYF.

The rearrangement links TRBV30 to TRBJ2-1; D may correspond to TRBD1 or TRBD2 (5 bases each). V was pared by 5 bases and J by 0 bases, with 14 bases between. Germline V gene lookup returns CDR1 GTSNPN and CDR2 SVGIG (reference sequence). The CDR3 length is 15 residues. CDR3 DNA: TGTGCCTGGGTCGGTGCAGGGAGCTCCTACAATGAGCAGTTCTTC. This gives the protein CAWVGAGSSYNEQFF.

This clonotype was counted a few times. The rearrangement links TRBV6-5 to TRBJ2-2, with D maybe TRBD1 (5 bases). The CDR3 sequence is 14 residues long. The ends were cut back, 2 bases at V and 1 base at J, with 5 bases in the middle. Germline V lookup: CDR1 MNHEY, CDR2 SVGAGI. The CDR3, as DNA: TGTGCCAGCAGTTACCAGGGGAACACCGGGGAGCTGTTTTTT. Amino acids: CASSYQGNTGELFF.

CDR3 nucleotide sequence: TGTGCCAGTCGCGGGGGGTCCAGCGGGGCAGATACGCAGTATTTT. It is translated as CASRGGSSGADTQYF. This sequence joins TRBV7-2 and TRBJ2-3; 8 bases agree with TRBD2. V shed 9 bases and J 4 bases; nucleotides not matched to a gene: 12. The CDR3 covers 15 residues. CDR1 is SGHTA, CDR2 FQGNSA, per germline.

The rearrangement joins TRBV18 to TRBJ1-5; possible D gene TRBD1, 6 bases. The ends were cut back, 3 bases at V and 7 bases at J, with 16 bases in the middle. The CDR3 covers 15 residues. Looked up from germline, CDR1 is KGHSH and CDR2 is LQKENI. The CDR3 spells CASSPSDSTNQPQHF. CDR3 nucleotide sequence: TGTGCCAGCTCACCTTCGGACAGTACAAACCAGCCCCAGCATTTT.

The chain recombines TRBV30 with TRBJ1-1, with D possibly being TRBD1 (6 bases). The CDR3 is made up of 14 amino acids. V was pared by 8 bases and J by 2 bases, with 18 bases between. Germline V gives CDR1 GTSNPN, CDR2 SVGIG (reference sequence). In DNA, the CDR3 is TGTGCCGGCCTCCGGGGGGGCTTTAACACTGAAGCTTTCTTT. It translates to CAGLRGGFNTEAFF.

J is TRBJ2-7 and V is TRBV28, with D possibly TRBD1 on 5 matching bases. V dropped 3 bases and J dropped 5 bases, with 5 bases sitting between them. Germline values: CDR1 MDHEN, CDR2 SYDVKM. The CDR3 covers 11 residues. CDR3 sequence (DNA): TGTGCCAGCAGTTTCAGGGACGAGCAGTACTTC. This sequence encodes CASSFRDEQYF.

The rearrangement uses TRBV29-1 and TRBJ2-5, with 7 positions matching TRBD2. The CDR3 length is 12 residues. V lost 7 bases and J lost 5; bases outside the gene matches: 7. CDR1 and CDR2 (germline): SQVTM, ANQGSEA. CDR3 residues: CSAREGSETQYF. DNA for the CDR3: TGCAGCGCGAGGGAGGGTTCGGAGACCCAGTACTTC.

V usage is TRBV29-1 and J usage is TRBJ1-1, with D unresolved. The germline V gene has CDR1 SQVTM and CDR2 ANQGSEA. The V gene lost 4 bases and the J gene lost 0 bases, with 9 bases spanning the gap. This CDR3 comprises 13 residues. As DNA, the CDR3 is TGCAGCGTTGCCCATAGATTGAACACTGAAGCTTTCTTT. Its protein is CSVAHRLNTEAFF.

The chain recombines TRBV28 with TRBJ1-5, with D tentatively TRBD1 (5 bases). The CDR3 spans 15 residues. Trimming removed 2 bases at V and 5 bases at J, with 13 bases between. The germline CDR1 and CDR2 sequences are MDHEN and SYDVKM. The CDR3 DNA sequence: TGTGCCAGCAGTTTAGAAGGGCCAGGGCATCAGCCCCAGCATTTT. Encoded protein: CASSLEGPGHQPQHF.

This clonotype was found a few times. The CDR3 DNA sequence: TGTGCCAGCAGCCAGCTAGTGAACACTGAAGCTTTCTTT. Protein: CASSQLVNTEAFF. The V gene is TRBV3-1, the J gene TRBJ1-1; D remains unclear. The germline gives CDR1 LGHDT, CDR2 YNNKEL (reference sequence). The V and J ends lost 3 bases and 0 bases respectively, with 5 bases between them. The CDR3 contains 13 residues.

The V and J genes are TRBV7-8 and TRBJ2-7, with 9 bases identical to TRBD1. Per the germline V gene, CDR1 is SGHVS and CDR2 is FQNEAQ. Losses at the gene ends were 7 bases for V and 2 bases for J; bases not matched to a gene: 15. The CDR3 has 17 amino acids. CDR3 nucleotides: TGTGCCAGCACCTCCTGGGGACAGGGAGTTGCACCCTACGAGCAGTACGTC. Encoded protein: CASTSWGQGVAPYEQYV.

The DNA of the CDR3 is TGCAGCGTACTACAGGGCCTAAGCATGAACACTGAAGCTTTCTTT. Translating gives CSVLQGLSMNTEAFF. This chain links TRBV29-1 with TRBJ1-1; a weak D match, TRBD1 (6 bases). The CDR3 runs to 15 residues. The germline CDR1 and CDR2 sequences are SQVTM and ANQGSEA. V was cut by 6 bases and J by 0 bases, with 17 bases left in between.

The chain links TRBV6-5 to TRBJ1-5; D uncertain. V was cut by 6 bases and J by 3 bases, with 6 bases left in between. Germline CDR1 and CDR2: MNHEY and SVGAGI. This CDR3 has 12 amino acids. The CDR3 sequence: CASRNTNQPQHF. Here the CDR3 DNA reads TGTGCCAGCAGAAACACCAATCAGCCCCAGCATTTT.

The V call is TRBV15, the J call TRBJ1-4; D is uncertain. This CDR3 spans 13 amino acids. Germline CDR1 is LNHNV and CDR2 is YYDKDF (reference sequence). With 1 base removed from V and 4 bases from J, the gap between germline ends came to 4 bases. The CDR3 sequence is CATSRGDNEKLFF. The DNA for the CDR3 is TGTGCCACCAGCAGAGGAGATAATGAAAAACTGTTTTTT.

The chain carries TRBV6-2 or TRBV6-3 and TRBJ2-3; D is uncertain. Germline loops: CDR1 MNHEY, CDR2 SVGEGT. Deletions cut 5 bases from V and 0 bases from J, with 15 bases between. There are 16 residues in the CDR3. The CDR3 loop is CASSDESHSSTDTQYF. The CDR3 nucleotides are TGTGCCAGCAGTGACGAAAGTCACTCTAGCACAGATACGCAGTATTTT.

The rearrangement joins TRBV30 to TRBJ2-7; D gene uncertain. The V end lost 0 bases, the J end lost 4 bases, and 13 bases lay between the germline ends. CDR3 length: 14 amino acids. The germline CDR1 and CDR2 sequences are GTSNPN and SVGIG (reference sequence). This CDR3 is CAWSVTPGRYEQYF. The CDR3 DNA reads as TGTGCCTGGAGTGTTACGCCAGGAAGATACGAGCAGTACTTC.

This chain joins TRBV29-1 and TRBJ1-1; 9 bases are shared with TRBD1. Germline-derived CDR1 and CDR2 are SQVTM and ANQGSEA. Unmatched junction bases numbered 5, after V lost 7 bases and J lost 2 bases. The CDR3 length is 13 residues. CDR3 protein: CSARTGVNTEAFF. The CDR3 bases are TGCAGCGCCCGGACAGGGGTCAACACTGAAGCTTTCTTT. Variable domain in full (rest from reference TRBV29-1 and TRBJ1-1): SAVISQKPSRDICQRGTSLTIQCQVDSQVTMMFWYRQQPGQSLTLIATANQGSEATYESGFVIDKFPISRPNLTFSTLTVSNMSPEDSSIYLCSARTGVNTEAFFGQGTRLTVV.

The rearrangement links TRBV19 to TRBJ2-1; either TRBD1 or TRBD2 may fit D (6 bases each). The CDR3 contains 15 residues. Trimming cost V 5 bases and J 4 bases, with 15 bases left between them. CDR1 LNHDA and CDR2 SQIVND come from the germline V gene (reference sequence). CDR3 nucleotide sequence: TGTGCCAGTAGTGTGACAGGAGGGACTTACAATGAGCAGTTCTTC. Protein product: CASSVTGGTYNEQFF. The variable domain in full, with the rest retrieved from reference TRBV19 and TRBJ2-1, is DGGITQSPKYLFRKEGQNVTLSCEQNLNHDAMYWYRQDPGQGLRLIYYSQIVNDFQKGDIAEGYSVSREKKESFPLTVTSAQKNPTAFYLCASSVTGGTYNEQFFGPGTRLTVL.